The clone carrying this T cell receptor (beta chain) has only one observation. Its antigen is still unknown. The sample comes from a study of cytomegalovirus exposure and HLA in healthy donors. Study findings and constraints: By a later analysis, the bulk of CMV-associated TCR beta chains appeared HLA-restricted. V- and J-gene trimming in TCR beta was tied to a missense DCLRE1C variant by an analysis performed later. In a later analysis, donors in an Asian-associated ancestry cluster reportedly had fewer N-insertions in productive TCRs than the cohort mean. What was likely a sequencing artifact was a cluster of highly shared sequence variants.

Unmatched junction bases numbered 7, after V lost 4 bases and J lost 6 bases. This CDR3 spans 16 amino acids. The V gene's germline CDR1 is SGHNT and CDR2 YYREEE (reference sequence). The PCR used 60 Vbeta and 13 Jbeta primers. TCRdb keeps only in-frame clones here, not all; method: immunoSEQ multiplex PCR. The data hold about 94,000 clones, with 65% to 80% observed a single time. The receptor was derived from a man aged 40-55 years in good health and CMV-seropositive. This chain uses TRBV5-4 with TRBJ2-4; 13 nucleotides align to TRBD2. Sequenced: PBMCs. The CDR3 here is CASSEGGLAGVNIQYF. For the CDR3, the DNA is TGTGCCAGCAGCGAGGGTGGACTAGCGGGGGTAAACATTCAGTACTTC.